This T cell receptor (beta chain) was recovered during a study of T-cell memory formation after mild COVID-19. Overall study context: Largely donor-specific sequence clusters came from two donors.

TCRdb independently ran MiXCR on the 5' RACE reads; one entry per CDR3 protein. The data show approximately 450,000 distinct CDR3 sequences, 18% seen once. CDR1 is MGHRA, CDR2 YSYEKL, per germline. The CDR3 contains 15 residues. V was cut by 4 bases and J by 2 bases, with 12 bases left in between. This clonotype appeared a few times. The sequenced sample consisted of PBMCs or a T cell subset sorted from them (not recorded which). The sequence came from an adult woman who had mild COVID-19 (a few samples of this study predate the infection). Cell type and time point are not known. This chain joins TRBV4-1 and TRBJ2-1; D may match TRBD1 or TRBD2 (5 bases each). CDR3: CASSLTADTYNEQFF. CDR3 DNA: TGCGCCAGCAGCCTGACAGCGGATACCTACAATGAGCAGTTCTTC.